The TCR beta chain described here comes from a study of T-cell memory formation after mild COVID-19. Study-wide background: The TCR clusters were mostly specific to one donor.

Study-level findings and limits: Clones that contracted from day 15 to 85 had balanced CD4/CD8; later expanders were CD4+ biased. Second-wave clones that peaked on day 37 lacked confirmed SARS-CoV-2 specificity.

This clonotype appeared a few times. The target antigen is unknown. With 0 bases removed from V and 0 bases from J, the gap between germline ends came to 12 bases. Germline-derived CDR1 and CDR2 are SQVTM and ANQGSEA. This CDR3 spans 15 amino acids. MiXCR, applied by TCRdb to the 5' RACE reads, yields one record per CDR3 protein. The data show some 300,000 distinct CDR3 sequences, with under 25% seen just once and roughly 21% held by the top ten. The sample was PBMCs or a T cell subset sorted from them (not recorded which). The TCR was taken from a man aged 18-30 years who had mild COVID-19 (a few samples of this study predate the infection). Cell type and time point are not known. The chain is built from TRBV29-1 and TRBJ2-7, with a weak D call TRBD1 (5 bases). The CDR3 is CSVEDQEGASYEQYF. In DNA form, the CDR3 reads TGCAGCGTTGAAGATCAGGAAGGGGCCTCCTACGAGCAGTACTTC.